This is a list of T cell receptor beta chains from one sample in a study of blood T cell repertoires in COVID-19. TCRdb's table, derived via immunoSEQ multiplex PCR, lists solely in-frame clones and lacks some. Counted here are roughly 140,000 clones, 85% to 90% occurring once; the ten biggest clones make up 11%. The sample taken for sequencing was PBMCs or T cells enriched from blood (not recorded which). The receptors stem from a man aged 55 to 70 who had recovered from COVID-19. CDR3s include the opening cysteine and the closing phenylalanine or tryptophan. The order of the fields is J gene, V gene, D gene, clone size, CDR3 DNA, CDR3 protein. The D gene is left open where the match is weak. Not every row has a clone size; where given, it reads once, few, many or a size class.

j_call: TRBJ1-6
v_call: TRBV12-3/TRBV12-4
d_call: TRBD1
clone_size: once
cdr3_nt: TGTGCCAGCAGTTTCACAGGGGGTCCCCTCCACTTT
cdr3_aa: CASSFTGGPLHF

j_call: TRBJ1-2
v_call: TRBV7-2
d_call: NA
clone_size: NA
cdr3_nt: TGTGCCAGCAGCCCTAGTTATGGCTACACCTTC
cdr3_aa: CASSPSYGYTF

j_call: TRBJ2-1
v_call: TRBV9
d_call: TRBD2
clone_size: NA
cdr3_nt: TGTGCCAGCAGCGTAGTGGAAACGGGGGGGTTCGCGGGAGGTCTCTACAATGAGCAGTTCTTC
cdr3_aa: CASSVVETGGFAGGLYNEQFF

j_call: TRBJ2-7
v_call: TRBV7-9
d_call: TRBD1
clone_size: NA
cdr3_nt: TGTGCCAGCAGCTTAGCGGGGACAGGCTTATTCGAGCAGTACTTC
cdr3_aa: CASSLAGTGLFEQYF

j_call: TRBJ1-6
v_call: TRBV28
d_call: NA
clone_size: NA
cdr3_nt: TGTGCCAGCAGCCAAGGTGGTCAGGCGTGGTCCTTAGATTCACCCCTCCACTTT
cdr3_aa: CASSQGGQAWSLDSPLHF

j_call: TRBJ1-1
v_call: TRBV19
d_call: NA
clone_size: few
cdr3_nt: TGTGCCAGTAGTATTGGGATCAGGGACACTGAAGCTTTCTTT
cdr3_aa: CASSIGIRDTEAFF

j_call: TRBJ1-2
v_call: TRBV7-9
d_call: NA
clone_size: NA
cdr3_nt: TGTGCCAGCAGCCTCCTTAAGGACATAAATAACTATGGCTACACCTTC
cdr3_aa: CASSLLKDINNYGYTF

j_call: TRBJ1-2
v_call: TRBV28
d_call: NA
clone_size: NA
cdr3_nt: TGTGCCAGCAGCGAATGGGGGGGCGCCCACCTCGGCTACACCTTC
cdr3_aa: CASSEWGGAHLGYTF

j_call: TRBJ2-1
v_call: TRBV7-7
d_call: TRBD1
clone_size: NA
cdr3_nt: TGTGCCAGCAGCTTACACAGGGGTGGGTACAATGAGCAGTTCTTC
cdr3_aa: CASSLHRGGYNEQFF

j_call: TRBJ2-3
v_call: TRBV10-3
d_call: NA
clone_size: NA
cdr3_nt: TGTGCCATCAGTGACATCCGGGGGGCAAGCACAGATACGCAGTATTTT
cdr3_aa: CAISDIRGASTDTQYF

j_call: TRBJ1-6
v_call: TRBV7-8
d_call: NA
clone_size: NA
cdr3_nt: TGTGCCAGCAGCGCAAGGGACATGGCTTCACCCCTCCACTTT
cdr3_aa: CASSARDMASPLHF

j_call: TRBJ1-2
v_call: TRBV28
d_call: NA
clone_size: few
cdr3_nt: TGTGCCACCCCAGGGCGATACGACTATGGCTACACCTTC
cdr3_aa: CATPGRYDYGYTF

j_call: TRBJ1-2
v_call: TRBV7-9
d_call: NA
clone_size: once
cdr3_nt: TGTGCCAGCAGCTTAGACCCGGGGGGCTACACCTTC
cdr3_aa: CASSLDPGGYTF

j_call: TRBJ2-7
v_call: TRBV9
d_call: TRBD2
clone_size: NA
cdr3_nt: TGTGCCAGCAGCGTAGTGCGGGAGGGAGTGCAGTACTTC
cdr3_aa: CASSVVREGVQYF

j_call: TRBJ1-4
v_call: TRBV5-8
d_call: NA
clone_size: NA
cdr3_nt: TGTGCCAGCAGCTTGCTGCAGGCAACTAATGAAAAACTGTTTTTT
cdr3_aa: CASSLLQATNEKLFF

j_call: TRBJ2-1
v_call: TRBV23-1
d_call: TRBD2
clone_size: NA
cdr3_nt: TGCGCCAGCACCTGGACTAGCGGATACAATGAGCAGTTCTTC
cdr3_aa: CASTWTSGYNEQFF

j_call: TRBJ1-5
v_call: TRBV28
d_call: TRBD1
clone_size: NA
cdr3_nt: TGTGCCAGCAGTTCGGTGGACAGGGTCAATCAGCCCCAGCATTTT
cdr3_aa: CASSSVDRVNQPQHF

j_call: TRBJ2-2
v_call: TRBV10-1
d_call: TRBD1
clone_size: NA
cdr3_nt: TGCGCCAGCAGGGCAGGGGGAAGCACCGGGGAGCTGTTTTTT
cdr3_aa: CASRAGGSTGELFF

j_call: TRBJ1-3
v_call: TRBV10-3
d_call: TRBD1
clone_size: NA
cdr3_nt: TGTGCCATCAGCTCGGACAGGGGTGTAGGAAACACCATATATTTT
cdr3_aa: CAISSDRGVGNTIYF

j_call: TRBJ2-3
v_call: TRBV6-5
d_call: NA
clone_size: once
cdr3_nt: TGTGCCAGCAGCTATTATGCAGATACGCAGTATTTT
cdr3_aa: CASSYYADTQYF

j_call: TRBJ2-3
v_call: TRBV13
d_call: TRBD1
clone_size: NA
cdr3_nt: TGTGCCAGCAGCTTAGCGGGACAGGGGGCGCAAGATACGCAGTATTTT
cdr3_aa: CASSLAGQGAQDTQYF

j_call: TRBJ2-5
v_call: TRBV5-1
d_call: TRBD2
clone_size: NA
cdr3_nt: TGCGCCAGCAGCTCTAGGACTAGCGGGGGCGCCGAGGAGACCCAGTACTTC
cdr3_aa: CASSSRTSGGAEETQYF

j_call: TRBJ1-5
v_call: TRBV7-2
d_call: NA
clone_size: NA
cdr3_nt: TGTGCCAGCAGCTTAGATGGCAGGGTAAATCAGCCCCAGCATTTT
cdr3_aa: CASSLDGRVNQPQHF

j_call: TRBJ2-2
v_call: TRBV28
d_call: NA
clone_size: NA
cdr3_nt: TGTGCCAGCAGTTTTCTTGCGGGAAAGGTATCCGGGGAGCTGTTTTTT
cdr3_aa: CASSFLAGKVSGELFF

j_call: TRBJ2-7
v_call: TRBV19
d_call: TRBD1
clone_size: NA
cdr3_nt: TGTGCCAGTAGTGTTAGGGGGACAGACTTCGTCGAGCAGTACTTC
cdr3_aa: CASSVRGTDFVEQYF

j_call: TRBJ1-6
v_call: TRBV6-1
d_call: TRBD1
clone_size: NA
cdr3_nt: TGTGCCAGCAGTGAAGGGACAGGGTGGGGACCCCTCCACTTT
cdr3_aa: CASSEGTGWGPLHF

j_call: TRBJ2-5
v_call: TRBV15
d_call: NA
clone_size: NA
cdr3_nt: TGTGCCACCAGCAGAGATCCGAGCGCGGAGACCCAGTACTTC
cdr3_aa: CATSRDPSAETQYF

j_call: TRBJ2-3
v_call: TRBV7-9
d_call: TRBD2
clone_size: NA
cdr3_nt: TGTGCCAGCAGCCGCCCAGCGGGGTGGTCCACAGATACGCAGTATTTT
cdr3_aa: CASSRPAGWSTDTQYF

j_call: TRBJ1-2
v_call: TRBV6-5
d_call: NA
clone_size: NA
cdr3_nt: TGTGCCAGCAGTAGAGGGGGAACTGGCTACACCTTC
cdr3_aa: CASSRGGTGYTF

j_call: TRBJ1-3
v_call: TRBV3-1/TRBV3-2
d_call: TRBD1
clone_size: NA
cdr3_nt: TGTGCCACCTGGGACAGCGGAAACACCATATATTTT
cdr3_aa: CATWDSGNTIYF

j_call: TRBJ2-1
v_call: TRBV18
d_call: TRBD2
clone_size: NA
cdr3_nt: TGTGCCAGCTCACCATTTTCACTAGCGGGAGTCAATGAGCAGTTCTTC
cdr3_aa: CASSPFSLAGVNEQFF

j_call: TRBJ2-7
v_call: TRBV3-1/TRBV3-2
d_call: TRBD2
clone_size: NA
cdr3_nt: TGTGCCAGCAGCCAAGGGACTAGCGGATTCTACGAGCAGTACTTC
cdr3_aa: CASSQGTSGFYEQYF

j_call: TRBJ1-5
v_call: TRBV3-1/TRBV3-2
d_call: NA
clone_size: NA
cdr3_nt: TGTGCCAGCAGCGGAGGGACGGTCAATCAGCCCCAGCATTTT
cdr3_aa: CASSGGTVNQPQHF

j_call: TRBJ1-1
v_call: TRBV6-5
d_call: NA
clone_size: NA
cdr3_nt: TGTGCCCTGGAGGGGGGGTTCTGGGACACTGAAGCTTTCTTT
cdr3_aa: CALEGGFWDTEAFF

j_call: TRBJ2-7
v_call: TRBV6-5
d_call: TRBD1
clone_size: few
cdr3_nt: TGTGCCAGCAGTTACCAGGGACAGGGAATCTACGAGCAGTACTTC
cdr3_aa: CASSYQGQGIYEQYF

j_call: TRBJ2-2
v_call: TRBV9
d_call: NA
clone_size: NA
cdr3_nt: TGTGCCAGCAGCGTCTCCACCGGGGAGCTGTTTTTT
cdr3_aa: CASSVSTGELFF

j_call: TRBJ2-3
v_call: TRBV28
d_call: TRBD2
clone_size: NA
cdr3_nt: TGTGCCAGCAGTCCCCCCCGAGGGGAGGGCCGATATACGCAGTATTTT
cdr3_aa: CASSPPRGEGRYTQYF

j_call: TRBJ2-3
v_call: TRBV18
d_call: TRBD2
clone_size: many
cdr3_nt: TGTGCCAGCTCACCTTTCCCTAGCGGGAGTCCCGGTAGTACGCAGTATTTT
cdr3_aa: CASSPFPSGSPGSTQYF

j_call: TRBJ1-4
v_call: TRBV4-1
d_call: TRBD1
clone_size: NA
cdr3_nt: TGCGCCAGCAGCCAACCCGCTAAGGGGACAGCTGAAAAACTGTTTTTT
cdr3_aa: CASSQPAKGTAEKLFF

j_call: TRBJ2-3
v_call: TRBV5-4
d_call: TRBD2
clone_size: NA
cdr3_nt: TGTGCCAGCAGCCACGGACTAGCGGGGCTCACAGATACGCAGTATTTT
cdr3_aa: CASSHGLAGLTDTQYF

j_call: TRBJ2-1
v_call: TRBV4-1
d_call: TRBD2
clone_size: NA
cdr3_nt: TGCGCCAGCAGCCACACTGATGGACTAGCGGGGGCGAACTCCTACAATGAGCAGTTCTTC
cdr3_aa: CASSHTDGLAGANSYNEQFF

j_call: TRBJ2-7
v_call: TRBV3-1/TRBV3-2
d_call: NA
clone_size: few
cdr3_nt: TGTGCCAGCAGCCAAGATGGGGCGTTCCGGTCCTACGAGCAGTACTTC
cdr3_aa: CASSQDGAFRSYEQYF

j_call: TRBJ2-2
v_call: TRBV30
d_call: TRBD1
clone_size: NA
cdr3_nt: TGTGCCTGGAGGCTAACAGGGGTTGGGGAGCTGTTTTTT
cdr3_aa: CAWRLTGVGELFF

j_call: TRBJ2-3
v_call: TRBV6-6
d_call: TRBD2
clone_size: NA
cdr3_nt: TGTGCCAGCAGCGACGGGAGGGATACGCAGTATTTT
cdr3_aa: CASSDGRDTQYF

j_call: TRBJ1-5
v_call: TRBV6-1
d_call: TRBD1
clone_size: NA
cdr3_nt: TGTGCCAGCAGTGAAGCGACGGCAGGGGGTAGGCAGCCCCAGCATTTT
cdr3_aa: CASSEATAGGRQPQHF

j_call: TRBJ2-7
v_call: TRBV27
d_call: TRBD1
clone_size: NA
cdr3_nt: TGTGCCAGCAGTCTCACGACAGGGCTCTCCTACGAGCAGTACTTC
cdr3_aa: CASSLTTGLSYEQYF

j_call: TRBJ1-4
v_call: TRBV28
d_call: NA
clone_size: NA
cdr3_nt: TGTGCCAGCAGTTTCGTAGGACAACTGGGAAATGAAAAACTGTTTTTT
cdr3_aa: CASSFVGQLGNEKLFF

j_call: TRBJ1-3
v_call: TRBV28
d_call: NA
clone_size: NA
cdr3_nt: TGTGCCAGCAGTTCCAGGAACTCTGGAAACACCATATATTTT
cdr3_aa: CASSSRNSGNTIYF

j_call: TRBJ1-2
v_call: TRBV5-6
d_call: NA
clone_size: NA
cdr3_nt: TGTGCCAGCACCCCTTTATCTCGTCCTAACTATGGCTACACCTTC
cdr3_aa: CASTPLSRPNYGYTF

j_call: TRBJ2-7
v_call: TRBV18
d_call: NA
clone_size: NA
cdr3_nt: TGTGCCAGCTCACGGGACTCAAGTAGGTACGAGCAGTACTTC
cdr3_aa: CASSRDSSRYEQYF

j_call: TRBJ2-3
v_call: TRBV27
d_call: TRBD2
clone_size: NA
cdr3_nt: TGTGCCAGCAGTTTATCGACTAGCTCTACGCAGTATTTT
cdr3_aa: CASSLSTSSTQYF

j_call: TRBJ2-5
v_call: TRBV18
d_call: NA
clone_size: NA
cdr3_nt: TGTGCCAGCTCACCGGTGCTCGGGGAGATACAAGAGACCCAGTACTTC
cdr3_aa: CASSPVLGEIQETQYF

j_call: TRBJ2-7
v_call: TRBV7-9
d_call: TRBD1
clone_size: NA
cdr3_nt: TGTGCCAGCAGCTATGGACAGGGGGGGTACGAGCAGTACTTC
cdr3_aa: CASSYGQGGYEQYF

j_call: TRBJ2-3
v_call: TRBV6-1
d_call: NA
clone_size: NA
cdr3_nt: TGTGCCAGCAGTGAAGGAGAGGGTTATACGCAGTATTTT
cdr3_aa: CASSEGEGYTQYF

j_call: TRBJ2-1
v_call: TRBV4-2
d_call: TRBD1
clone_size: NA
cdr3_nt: TGTGCCAGCAGCCCCCACCGGGACAGGTTATACAATGAGCAGTTCTTC
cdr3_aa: CASSPHRDRLYNEQFF